The text below deals with one T cell receptor (beta chain). The sample originates from a study of blood T cell repertoires in COVID-19. Study details: There were acute and convalescent COVID-19 samples, and they came from the United States, Italy and Spain. The analysed material was cDNA or gDNA that came from T cells, B-cell-depleted T cells, or PBMCs.

In the authors' methods: Amplification of reference gene primers provided the estimated nucleated cell counts. TCRdb's table, derived via immunoSEQ multiplex PCR, lists solely in-frame clones and lacks some. The D gene and trimming were derived from the DNA, and the V and J assignments and clone size from that table. The data show approximately 270,000 clones, about 85% seen once. It was during active infection that Seattle patients were enrolled and then longitudinally followed. This CDR3 spans 15 amino acids. The germline V gene has CDR1 SGHTA and CDR2 FQGTGA. With 5 bases removed from V and 1 base from J, the gap between germline ends came to 14 bases.

Input material: peripheral blood. This sequence originates from a human donor with COVID-19, enrolled during active disease. The donor label of this sample is uncertain. The chain combines TRBV7-3 with TRBJ2-5; D perhaps matches TRBD1 (5 bases). CDR3 residues: CASSPTRQSQETQYF. Written as DNA, the CDR3 is TGTGCCAGCAGCCCGACCCGACAGTCCCAAGAGACCCAGTACTTC.